The sequence of this T cell receptor beta chain was determined in a study of cytomegalovirus exposure and HLA in healthy donors. Background on the study: Both the roughly 120 validation repertoires and the approximately 700 first-cohort repertoires used the same platform, as reported by a later analysis.

Data came from immunoSEQ multiplex PCR; TCRdb stores just in-frame clones and leaves some out. The repertoire has some 150,000 clones, roughly 87% of them found once; the top ten carry 3.5% to 5%. Separate from the approximately 700-subject first cohort was the roughly 120-subject validation cohort, to which the donors belonged. The germline gives CDR1 MNHEY, CDR2 SMNVEV (reference sequence). The CDR3 spans 21 residues. The V segment lost 6 bases and the J segment 9 bases; nucleotides outside the gene matches: 29. The sequence was collected from a man aged 18 to 35 in good health and CMV-seropositive. Sequencing was carried out using PBMCs. The chain employs TRBV27 and TRBJ1-6; the match to TRBD1 covers 7 bases. The CDR3 sequence: CASRHHLAGQLVGRASSPLHF. The CDR3 DNA reads TGTGCCAGCAGACACCATTTGGCGGGACAGCTGGTAGGACGGGCAAGTTCACCCCTCCACTTT.